One sample yielded the 28 T cell receptor beta chains listed below, sequenced in a study of control samples from healthy donors and cancer patients. Assay used: immunoSEQ multiplex PCR; TCRdb lists only in-frame clones, some missing. The sample records 80,000 or so clones, 94% being singletons. Sequenced input: blood. These receptors were taken from a woman between 40 and 55 years old in good health.

The chain links TRBV5-4 to TRBJ1-1, with D possibly being TRBD1 (5 bases). The ends were cut back, 3 bases at V and 8 bases at J, with 8 bases in the middle. The germline CDR1 and CDR2 sequences are SGHNT and YYREEE (reference sequence). This CDR3 is 11 amino acids long. The CDR3 reads CASSWGLEAFF. CDR3 sequence (DNA): TGTGCCAGCAGCTGGGGACTCGAAGCTTTCTTT.

This clone showed up just once. The V gene is TRBV6-5, the J gene TRBJ2-7; 12 bases agree with TRBD1. Losses at the gene ends were 6 bases for V and 7 bases for J; bases not matched to a gene: 7. Germline V gene sequence: CDR1 MNHEY, CDR2 SVGAGI. This CDR3 spans 14 amino acids. The CDR3 region has the DNA TGTGCCAGCAGGCAGGGACAGGGGGCGAGGGAGCAGTACTTC. As protein: CASRQGQGAREQYF.

V usage is TRBV9 and J usage is TRBJ1-2, with 12 bases matching TRBD1. The germline V gene has CDR1 SGDLS and CDR2 YYNGEE. The junction had 15 bases not matched to a gene; V was cut back by 4 bases and J by 14 bases. There are 15 residues in the CDR3. CDR3 amino acids: CASSPQMGTGGAGTF. Written as DNA, the CDR3 is TGTGCCAGCAGCCCACAAATGGGGACAGGGGGCGCGGGGACCTTC.

The genes are TRBV5-4 and TRBJ1-6; TRBD1 aligns across 9 bases. The CDR3 is 18 residues long. V trimming: 4 bases; J trimming: 0 bases; junction bases outside the gene matches: 8. The germline V gene encodes CDR1 SGHNT and CDR2 YYREEE (reference sequence). CDR3 loop: CASSVGQGISSYNSPLHF. The CDR3 nucleotides read TGTGCCAGCAGCGTCGGACAGGGGATAAGCTCCTATAATTCACCCCTCCACTTT.

Concerning this clone: The identical CDR3 is also encoded by other nucleotide sequences in the sample. The rearrangement joins TRBV7-9 to TRBJ2-7; no clear D. Trimming shortened V by 5 bases and J by 4 bases, and 6 bases separated the two germline ends. The CDR3 sequence is 11 residues long. The germline V gene has CDR1 SEHNR and CDR2 FQNEAQ (reference sequence). The CDR3 here is CASSLDYEQYF. The CDR3 DNA is TGTGCCAGCAGCCTCGATTACGAGCAGTACTTC.

V is TRBV30 and J is TRBJ1-2; a weak D match, TRBD1 (5 bases). V was shortened by 3 bases and J by 4 bases, with 12 bases between the two germline ends. The CDR3 is 13 amino acids. The V gene's germline CDR1 is GTSNPN and CDR2 SVGIG (reference sequence). The CDR3 loop is CAWRGGGGYGYTF. The CDR3 nucleotides are TGTGCCTGGAGAGGTGGGGGAGGCTATGGCTACACCTTC.

V is TRBV7-9 and J is TRBJ2-2, with unresolved D. The CDR3 consists of 16 residues. The V and J ends lost 8 bases and 2 bases respectively, with 18 bases between them. Germline V gene sequence: CDR1 SEHNR, CDR2 FQNEAQ (reference sequence). The CDR3 DNA reads TGTGCCAGCCAAACCCTTCCGGCGGACAACACCGGGGAGCTGTTTTTT. Translated: CASQTLPADNTGELFF.

The chain uses TRBV7-9 and TRBJ2-5; 11 nucleotides match TRBD2. V lost 5 bases to trimming and J lost 5 bases; unmatched junction nucleotides: 10. The CDR3 length is 16 residues. Looked up from germline, CDR1 is SEHNR and CDR2 is FQNEAQ (reference sequence). The CDR3 sequence: CASSLSGGAFGETQYF. DNA of the CDR3: TGTGCCAGCAGCCTTAGCGGGGGGGCTTTCGGCGAGACCCAGTACTTC. The whole variable domain, remainder taken from reference TRBV7-9 and TRBJ2-5, is DTGVSQNPRHKITKRGQNVTFRCDPISEHNRLYWYRQTLGQGPEFLTYFQNEAQLEKSRLLSDRFSAERPKGSFSTLEIQRTEQGDSAMYLCASSLSGGAFGETQYFGPGTRLLVL.

J is TRBJ2-5 and V is TRBV7-2; 9 bases are shared with TRBD1. In germline, CDR1 is SGHTA, CDR2 FQGNSA. The trim removed 5 bases at V and 6 bases at J, leaving 7 bases unmatched. This CDR3 has 14 residues. The DNA for the CDR3 is TGTGCCAGCAGCCCGGGGACAGGGCCAAAGACCCAGTACTTC. Its protein product is CASSPGTGPKTQYF.

This clone was seen just once. The chain uses TRBV5-1 and TRBJ1-3; 8 nucleotides match TRBD1. Germline V gene data show CDR1 as SGHRS and CDR2 as YFSETQ. The CDR3 contains 15 residues. V lost 4 bases and J lost 1; bases outside the gene matches: 4. The CDR3 sequence: CASSTTGVSGNTIYF. CDR3 bases: TGCGCCAGCAGCACGACAGGGGTATCTGGAAACACCATATATTTT.

This clone appeared a few times. The chain is built from TRBV10-1 and TRBJ2-5, with D perhaps TRBD2 (6 bases). The germline V gene encodes CDR1 WNHNN and CDR2 SYGVQD (reference sequence). The V end was cut by 3 bases, the J end by 7 bases, with 18 bases between. The CDR3 consists of 15 residues. In nucleotides, the CDR3 is TGCGCCAGCAGTGAATGGGCAGGCCAGGAGGGGACCCAGTACTTC. It encodes CASSEWAGQEGTQYF.

The V gene is TRBV5-8, the J gene TRBJ2-7, with D possibly TRBD1 on 8 matching bases. Germline CDR1 is SGHTS and CDR2 is YDEGEE. This CDR3 has 16 amino acids. Between the trimmed V and J ends, which lost 4 bases and 5 bases, there was a span of 22 bases. The CDR3 loop reads CASSAGETGASHEQYF. The CDR3, as DNA: TGTGCCAGCAGCGCGGGAGAGACAGGGGCTTCCCACGAGCAGTACTTC.

The chain is built from TRBV7-9 and TRBJ2-7, with D perhaps matching TRBD1 (5 bases). V lost 5 bases and J 1 base, leaving 9 bases between the germline ends. Germline lookup yields CDR1 SEHNR and CDR2 FQNEAQ (reference sequence). The CDR3 runs 13 residues. CDR3 in DNA: TGTGCCAGCAGCCCCCGACAGTCCTACGAGCAGTACTTC. This encodes CASSPRQSYEQYF.

The V call is TRBV29-1, the J call TRBJ1-1; 11 bases are shared with TRBD1. This CDR3 spans 14 amino acids. The ends lost 7 bases at V and 14 bases at J; junction bases unmatched: 18. Germline V gene lookup returns CDR1 SQVTM and CDR2 ANQGSEA. CDR3: CSAWGGTGGLARFF. The DNA for the CDR3 is TGCAGCGCCTGGGGAGGGACAGGGGGGCTGGCGAGGTTCTTT.

The chain recombines TRBV3-1 (or the pseudogene TRBV3-2) with TRBJ2-7; D is ambiguous. Deletions cut 2 bases from V and 4 bases from J, with 6 bases between. Germline CDR1 reads LGHDT; CDR2 reads YNNKEL (reference sequence). This CDR3 contains 12 residues. In DNA, the CDR3 is TGTGCCAGCAGCCAAAGCTATTACGAGCAGTACTTC. Residues: CASSQSYYEQYF.

The chain is built from TRBV2 and TRBJ2-6; perhaps TRBD1 as D (6 bases). This CDR3 has 13 amino acids. Germline values: CDR1 SNHLY, CDR2 FYNNEI. The V end was cut by 6 bases, the J end by 4 bases, with 7 bases between. The CDR3 nucleotides are TGTGCCAGCAGGGGGGCGGGGGCCAACGTCCTGACTTTC. It translates to CASRGAGANVLTF.

The chain uses TRBV7-2 and TRBJ1-1; a possible D gene is TRBD1 (6 bases). This CDR3 contains 14 residues. CDR1 and CDR2 (germline): SGHTA, FQGNSA. The ends were cut back, 7 bases at V and 8 bases at J, with 20 bases in the middle. The CDR3 DNA follows: TGTGCCAGCACCAAACCAGGGGAGGTTGGGGAAGCTTTCTTT. Residues: CASTKPGEVGEAFF.

The chain joins TRBV19 to TRBJ2-7; D possibly corresponds to TRBD1 (6 bases). Deletions cut 2 bases from V and 4 bases from J, with 6 bases between. This CDR3 spans 12 amino acids. CDR1 is LNHDA, CDR2 SQIVND, per germline (reference sequence). The chain's CDR3 is CASSIQGYEQYF. The CDR3 DNA is TGTGCCAGTAGTATACAGGGGTACGAGCAGTACTTC. Full variable domain (remainder filled in from reference TRBV19 and TRBJ2-7): DGGITQSPKYLFRKEGQNVTLSCEQNLNHDAMYWYRQDPGQGLRLIYYSQIVNDFQKGDIAEGYSVSREKKESFPLTVTSAQKNPTAFYLCASSIQGYEQYFGPGTRLTVT.

The rearrangement links TRBV6-5 to TRBJ1-5, with D hard to call. Germline assignment: CDR1 MNHEY and CDR2 SVGAGI. V was cut by 5 bases and J by 1 base, with 3 bases left in between. The CDR3 has 12 amino acids. This CDR3 is CASSQSNQPQHF. CDR3 in DNA: TGTGCCAGCAGTCAGAGCAATCAGCCCCAGCATTTT.

There are a few counts of this clone. V gene TRBV2 combines with J gene TRBJ2-1; no firm D call. Deletions cut 4 bases from V and 2 bases from J, with 3 bases between. CDR3 length equals 12 residues. Germline V gives CDR1 SNHLY, CDR2 FYNNEI. The CDR3 nucleotides are TGTGCCAGCAGTGGACCCTACAATGAGCAGTTCTTC. This codes for CASSGPYNEQFF.

This sequence joins TRBV11-2 and TRBJ2-7; D not resolved. Deletions cut 1 base from V and 2 bases from J, with 9 bases between. Germline V gene lookup returns CDR1 SGHAT and CDR2 FQNNGV. The CDR3 is 14 residues long. In nucleotides, the CDR3 is TGTGCCAGCAGCTTAGCCGGGCCGCCCTACGAGCAGTACTTC. This codes for CASSLAGPPYEQYF.

This clone was detected only once. The V gene is TRBV27, the J gene TRBJ2-2; D gene ambiguous. With 3 bases removed from V and 1 base from J, the gap between germline ends came to 6 bases. CDR1 and CDR2 from the germline V gene are MNHEY and SMNVEV (reference sequence). The CDR3 extends over 14 amino acids. The CDR3 region has the DNA TGTGCCAGCAGTTTTATGATGAACACCGGGGAGCTGTTTTTT. Translation: CASSFMMNTGELFF.

The chain is built from TRBV3-1 (or the pseudogene TRBV3-2) and TRBJ1-2; TRBD1 might be the D (6 bases). V lost 0 bases, J lost 4 bases, and 9 bases lay in between. CDR1 is LGHDT, CDR2 YNNKEL, per germline (reference sequence). This CDR3 region has 14 residues. The CDR3 bases are TGTGCCAGCAGCCAAGATCCACAGGGCTATGGCTACACCTTC. Translation gives CASSQDPQGYGYTF.

The chain recombines TRBV4-2 with TRBJ2-7; a weak D match, TRBD1 (6 bases). Trimming removed 0 bases at V and 6 bases at J, with 15 bases between. This CDR3 spans 15 amino acids. Germline CDR1 reads LGHNA; CDR2 reads YNFKEQ. The CDR3 sequence: CASSQEVAGEGEQYF. The DNA for the CDR3 is TGTGCCAGCAGCCAAGAGGTTGCAGGGGAAGGCGAGCAGTACTTC.

This rearrangement joins TRBV5-1 to TRBJ2-3; perhaps TRBD2 as D (5 bases). Per the germline V gene, CDR1 is SGHRS and CDR2 is YFSETQ. Trimming pared 7 bases from V and 3 bases from J, leaving 15 bases between. The CDR3 loop spans 14 amino acids. CDR3 sequence reads: CASCGGFETDTQYF. CDR3 nucleotides: TGCGCCAGCTGTGGCGGGTTCGAGACAGATACGCAGTATTTT.

J is TRBJ1-1 and V is TRBV10-3, with a weak D call TRBD1 (6 bases). The germline CDR1 and CDR2 sequences are ENHRY and SYGVKD. This CDR3 contains 13 residues. With 6 bases removed from V and 6 bases from J, the gap between germline ends came to 14 bases. The CDR3 DNA follows: TGTGCCATCAGGCAAGAGGGGGTTTCTGAAGCTTTCTTT. Its protein product is CAIRQEGVSEAFF.

The rearrangement links TRBV11-3 to TRBJ2-7; no clear D gene. Trimming removed 1 base at V and 5 bases at J, with 12 bases between. The germline V gene has CDR1 SGHNT and CDR2 YENEEA. The CDR3 runs 14 residues. This CDR3 reads CASSLGFGQDEQYF. The DNA of the CDR3 is TGTGCCAGCAGCTTAGGTTTTGGGCAGGACGAGCAGTACTTC.

The chain combines TRBV27 with TRBJ1-1; weak D call: TRBD1 (5 bases). Germline V gene sequence: CDR1 MNHEY, CDR2 SMNVEV (reference sequence). CDR3 length: 14 residues. V shed 4 bases and J shed 3 bases, with 12 bases lying between them. The CDR3 DNA sequence: TGTGCCAGCAGTTACACGCCGGGACACACTGAAGCTTTCTTT. Protein: CASSYTPGHTEAFF.